The 3 T cell receptor beta chains below come from one sample, sequenced in a study of pediatric ulcerative colitis. Libraries were prepared by immunoSEQ multiplex PCR; TCRdb keeps only in-frame clonotypes and omits some of them. Among 60,000 to 75,000 clones, about 80% were seen once, and the ten largest hold roughly 5.2%. The specimen was blood. These receptors were taken from a boy younger than 18 with moderate ulcerative colitis.

The chain has TRBV19 and TRBJ2-2; TRBD1 agrees at 10 bases. The CDR3 extends over 16 amino acids. Per germline, CDR1 LNHDA and CDR2 SQIVND (reference sequence). J gave up 1 base and V 3 bases, and 2 bases lay outside the gene matches. The CDR3 is CASSMGQGMNTGELFF. Written as DNA, the CDR3 is TGTGCCAGTAGTATGGGACAGGGGATGAACACCGGGGAGCTGTTTTTT. Variable domain in full (rest from reference TRBV19 and TRBJ2-2): DGGITQSPKYLFRKEGQNVTLSCEQNLNHDAMYWYRQDPGQGLRLIYYSQIVNDFQKGDIAEGYSVSREKKESFPLTVTSAQKNPTAFYLCASSMGQGMNTGELFFGEGSRLTVL.

V is TRBV4-1 and J is TRBJ2-2; D remains ambiguous. This CDR3 region has 17 residues. The V end lost 0 bases, the J end lost 3 bases, and 14 bases lay between the germline ends. Germline lookup yields CDR1 MGHRA and CDR2 YSYEKL. The CDR3 sequence: CASSQDSRNSHTGELFF. The DNA of the CDR3 is TGCGCCAGCAGCCAAGATTCAAGGAATTCGCACACCGGGGAGCTGTTTTTT.

CDR3 sequence: CASSYPGTLYEQYF. CDR3 DNA sequence: TGTGCCAGCAGTTACCCCGGGACACTCTACGAGCAGTACTTC. The chain is built from TRBV6-6 and TRBJ2-7; D is perhaps TRBD1 (6 bases). Germline CDR1 reads MNHNY; CDR2 reads SVGAGI (reference sequence). The CDR3 is 14 residues long. V was pared by 2 bases and J by 3 bases, with 11 bases between.